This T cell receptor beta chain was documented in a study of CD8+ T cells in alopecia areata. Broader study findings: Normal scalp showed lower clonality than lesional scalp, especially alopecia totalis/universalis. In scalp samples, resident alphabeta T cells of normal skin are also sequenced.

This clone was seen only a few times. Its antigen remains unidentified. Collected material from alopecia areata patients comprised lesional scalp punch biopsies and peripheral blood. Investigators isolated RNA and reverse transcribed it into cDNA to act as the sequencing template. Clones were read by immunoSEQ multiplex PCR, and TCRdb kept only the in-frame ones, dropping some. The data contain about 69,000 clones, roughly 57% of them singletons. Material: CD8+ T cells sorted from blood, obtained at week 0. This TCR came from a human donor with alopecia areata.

CDR3 bases: TGTGCCAGCAGCGTGTCCAGGGGAACCCACAATGAGCAGTTCTTC. This gives the protein CASSVSRGTHNEQFF. V and J are TRBV9 and TRBJ2-1; tentatively, D is TRBD1 (6 bases). Germline V gene lookup returns CDR1 SGDLS and CDR2 YYNGEE. The CDR3 totals 15 residues. The V and J ends lost 2 bases and 5 bases respectively, with 14 bases between them. The variable domain in full, completed from reference TRBV9 and TRBJ2-1, reads DSGVTQTPKHLITATGQRVTLRCSPRSGDLSVYWYQQSLDQGLQFLIQYYNGEERAKGNILERFSAQQFPDLHSELNLSSLELGDSALYFCASSVSRGTHNEQFFGPGTRLTVL.